The 24 T cell receptor beta chains below were found in one sample sequenced in a study of shared clonotypes between healthy human individuals. The repertoire was sequenced with immunoSEQ multiplex PCR; TCRdb's copy has only in-frame clones and lacks some. The data show about 460,000 clones, approximately 77% seen once. The sample comprised PBMCs. The receptors derive from a woman between 35 and 50 years old in good health. Some clones in this sample may be carry-over from other donors' samples.

Only a few counts were recorded for this clone. A single base separates this from a much larger clone, so it may be a read error. Other DNA sequences in the sample encode the same CDR3. The CDR3 sequence is CASRAGGGNQPQHF. For the CDR3, the DNA is TGTGCCAGTAGGGCAGGGGGCGGCAATCAGCCTCAGCATTTT. The chain uses TRBV19 and TRBJ1-5; 8 bases are a match to TRBD1. Germline assignment: CDR1 LNHDA and CDR2 SQIVND (reference sequence). This CDR3 is built from 14 residues.

The chain links TRBV5-4 to TRBJ2-1, with 10 bases fitting TRBD2. Germline values: CDR1 SGHNT, CDR2 YYREEE (reference sequence). Trimming cost V 5 bases and J 7 bases; bases outside gene matches: 9. The CDR3 extends over 15 amino acids. The CDR3 coding sequence is TGTGCCAGCAGTGCTAGCGGGAGTGTAGGAAATGAGCAGTTCTTC. This translates into CASSASGSVGNEQFF.

The V gene is TRBV5-4, the J gene TRBJ2-7; D ambiguous. CDR3 length: 12 residues. The V and J ends lost 0 bases and 7 bases respectively, with 8 bases between them. Germline V CDR1 and CDR2: SGHNT, YYREEE (reference sequence). Written as DNA, the CDR3 is TGTGCCAGCAGCTTGGATTCGCGGGAGCAGTACTTC. Translation: CASSLDSREQYF.

The CDR3 coding sequence is TGTGCCTGGAAGACAGGGCGGCTGGGGGATAGCAATCAGCCCCAGCATTTT. This codes for CAWKTGRLGDSNQPQHF. The chain combines TRBV30 with TRBJ1-5; TRBD1 matches at 7 bases. J gave up 0 bases and V 4 bases, and 12 bases lay outside the gene matches. CDR3 length equals 17 residues. Per the germline V gene, CDR1 is GTSNPN and CDR2 is SVGIG (reference sequence).

The V gene is TRBV19, the J gene TRBJ1-1; D perhaps matches TRBD1 (6 bases). Trimming shortened V by 7 bases and J by 3 bases, and 12 bases separated the two germline ends. Per germline, CDR1 LNHDA and CDR2 SQIVND (reference sequence). The CDR3 is made up of 13 amino acids. CDR3 sequence reads: CASNRDGDTEAFF. The CDR3 DNA reads as TGTGCCAGTAACAGGGACGGGGACACTGAAGCTTTCTTT.

The chain joins TRBV7-3 to TRBJ2-5; D is uncertain. V lost 5 bases and J 5 bases, leaving 12 bases between the germline ends. This CDR3 spans 13 amino acids. Germline V gives CDR1 SGHTA, CDR2 FQGTGA. For the CDR3, the DNA is TGTGCCAGCAGCCCCACGGGCCGTGAGACCCAGTACTTC. Its protein is CASSPTGRETQYF.

The V gene is TRBV5-1, the J gene TRBJ1-1; D might be TRBD1 (5 bases). Germline-derived CDR1 and CDR2 are SGHRS and YFSETQ. Trimming cost V 0 bases and J 1 base, with 13 bases left between them. CDR3 length equals 16 residues. The CDR3 reads CASSLDTPGPNTEAFF. As DNA, the CDR3 is TGCGCCAGCAGCTTGGACACACCGGGGCCGAACACTGAAGCTTTCTTT.

For this clone: A much larger clonotype is one base distant, so this may be a read error. The sample carries other DNA sequences with the same CDR3. The J gene is TRBJ2-7, the V gene TRBV11-2, with 9 bases lining up with TRBD2. The CDR3 is 17 amino acids. CDR1 is SGHAT, CDR2 FQNNGV, per germline. Trimming cost V 1 base and J 7 bases; bases outside gene matches: 14. Written as DNA, the CDR3 is TGTGCCAGCAGCTTAGGACTGGCGGGAGGGCCAGGGGGGGAGCAGTACTTC. Translation: CASSLGLAGGPGGEQYF. Together with reference TRBV11-2 and TRBJ2-7, the CDR3 gives the full variable domain: EAGVAQSPRYKIIEKRQSVAFWCNPISGHATLYWYQQILGQGPKLLIQFQNNGVVDDSQLPKDRFSAERLKGVDSTLKIQPAKLEDSAVYLCASSLGLAGGPGGEQYFGPGTRLTVT.

This chain links TRBV6-6 with TRBJ1-5; D might be TRBD1 (5 bases). Germline lookup yields CDR1 MNHNY and CDR2 SVGAGI (reference sequence). This CDR3 is 16 amino acids long. V lost 2 bases and J 0 bases, leaving 11 bases between the germline ends. CDR3 sequence: CASSYQGRRSNQPQHF. Here the CDR3 DNA reads TGTGCCAGCAGTTACCAGGGTAGGCGTAGCAATCAGCCCCAGCATTTT.

The gene calls are TRBV6-1 and TRBJ1-1, with TRBD1 identical over 8 bases. Trimming took 10 bases from V and 3 from J; bases not matched to a gene: 7. CDR1 and CDR2 (germline): MNHNS, SASEGT. The CDR3 length is 13 residues. The CDR3 reads CATRGRLYTEAFF. The DNA for the CDR3 is TGTGCCACCAGGGGGCGGTTGTACACTGAAGCTTTCTTT.

This clone was seen a few times. The genes are TRBV30 and TRBJ1-2; D is possibly TRBD1 (5 bases). The germline V gene encodes CDR1 GTSNPN and CDR2 SVGIG (reference sequence). Trimming stripped 4 bases from V and 2 bases from J, with 8 bases between. CDR3 length: 12 residues. Here the CDR3 reads CAWTGGNYGYTF. In DNA, the CDR3 is TGTGCCTGGACCGGGGGGAACTATGGCTACACCTTC.

V usage is TRBV6-1 and J usage is TRBJ1-1; no firm D call. This CDR3 has 15 residues. Trimming removed 4 bases from V and 0 bases from J, with 12 bases in between. Germline CDR1 reads MNHNS; CDR2 reads SASEGT. The CDR3 DNA is TGTGCCAGCAGTGTTTTTCCGGGTTTGAACACTGAAGCTTTCTTT. Its translation is CASSVFPGLNTEAFF.

This clone came up a few times. A much larger clone sits a single nucleotide away, making a read error possible. This sequence joins TRBV29-1 and TRBJ1-1, with D maybe TRBD1 (5 bases). The CDR3 is 15 residues long. CDR1 and CDR2 (germline): SQVTM, ANQGSEA. Trimming took 7 bases from V and 0 from J, leaving 18 bases between them. CDR3 amino acids: CSGAGGWAMNTEAFF. In nucleotides, the CDR3 is TGCAGCGGCGCGGGGGGGTGGGCAATGAACACTGAAGCTTTCTTT.

The chain uses TRBV12-5 and TRBJ2-1; D is unclear. Germline CDR1 and CDR2: LGHNT and FRNRAP. V lost 6 bases and J 4 bases, leaving 19 bases between the germline ends. The CDR3 is 16 residues long. As DNA, the CDR3 is TGTGCTAGTGGCGACCGTTGGGCGACTCAGTACAATGAGCAGTTCTTC. Translating it yields CASGDRWATQYNEQFF.

The chain uses TRBV13 and TRBJ2-1; 9 nucleotides line up with TRBD2. CDR3 length: 18 amino acids. Per the germline V gene, CDR1 is PRHDT and CDR2 is FYEKMQ (reference sequence). Losses at the gene ends were 1 base for V and 6 bases for J; bases not matched to a gene: 13. CDR3 loop: CASSLAGLAMASVNEQFF. CDR3 sequence (DNA): TGTGCCAGCAGCTTAGCTGGACTAGCGATGGCTTCTGTCAATGAGCAGTTCTTC.

The chain combines TRBV18 with TRBJ2-4; D not resolved. This CDR3 is 16 amino acids long. In germline, CDR1 is KGHSH, CDR2 LQKENI. The V end was cut by 0 bases, the J end by 0 bases, with 9 bases between. The chain's CDR3 is CASSPPTPGAKNIQYF. In DNA form, the CDR3 reads TGTGCCAGCTCACCACCGACCCCGGGAGCCAAAAACATTCAGTACTTC.

As regards this clone: This CDR3 is also generated by other DNA sequences in the sample. V gene TRBV28 combines with J gene TRBJ2-1; D is ambiguous. The germline V gene has CDR1 MDHEN and CDR2 SYDVKM. This CDR3 has 12 residues. Trimming removed 2 bases at V and 6 bases at J, with 5 bases between. CDR3 residues: CASSLLRNEQFF. The CDR3 region has the DNA TGTGCCAGCAGTTTACTGCGCAATGAGCAGTTCTTC.

This clone was counted a few times. A much bigger clone sits one base away, suggesting this may be a read error. This sequence joins TRBV10-3 and TRBJ2-5, with TRBD2 matching 9 bases. J lost 5 bases, V lost 10 bases, and 14 bases had no gene match. Germline CDR1 reads ENHRY; CDR2 reads SYGVKD. The CDR3 sequence is 15 residues long. The CDR3 nucleotides read TGTGCCACACGGGACAGCGGGGGGTCGTGGGAGACCCAGTACTTC. It translates to CATRDSGGSWETQYF.

V is TRBV2 and J is TRBJ2-3; 7 bases are shared with TRBD1. In germline, CDR1 is SNHLY, CDR2 FYNNEI. V shed 5 bases and J 3 bases; nucleotides not matched to a gene: 2. The CDR3 extends over 13 amino acids. CDR3 nucleotide sequence: TGTGCCAGCAGTAGGGGGCTGACAGATACGCAGTATTTT. Encoded protein: CASSRGLTDTQYF.

The chain carries TRBV30 and TRBJ2-7; D is unresolved. CDR3 length equals 11 residues. Germline assignment: CDR1 GTSNPN and CDR2 SVGIG (reference sequence). The germline V and J ends were trimmed by 5 bases and 3 bases, with 8 bases remaining between them. The CDR3 sequence is CAWGSLYEQYF. As DNA, the CDR3 is TGTGCCTGGGGGTCCCTCTACGAGCAGTACTTC. Filled out from reference TRBV30 and TRBJ2-7, the complete variable domain reads SQTIHQWPATLVQPVGSPLSLECTVEGTSNPNLYWYRQAAGRGLQLLFYSVGIGQISSEVPQNLSASRPQDRQFILSSKKLLLSDSGFYLCAWGSLYEQYFGPGTRLTVT.

The V gene is TRBV2, the J gene TRBJ1-3; TRBD1 matches at 8 bases. Germline CDR1 and CDR2: SNHLY and FYNNEI. This CDR3 contains 14 residues. V lost 4 bases to trimming and J lost 8 bases; unmatched junction nucleotides: 7. The CDR3 DNA sequence: TGTGCCAGCAGTGCTGGACAGGGAAGGCACACCATATATTTT. Its protein is CASSAGQGRHTIYF. Looking up the rest from reference TRBV2 and TRBJ1-3 gives the full variable domain: EPEVTQTPSHQVTQMGQEVILRCVPISNHLYFYWYRQILGQKVEFLVSFYNNEISEKSEIFDDQFSVERPDGSNFTLKIRSTKLEDSAMYFCASSAGQGRHTIYFGEGSWLTVV.

The chain carries TRBV11-2 and TRBJ2-2, with a possible D match to TRBD1 (6 bases). Germline V CDR1 and CDR2: SGHAT, FQNNGV. Trimming stripped 5 bases from V and 0 bases from J, with 16 bases between. The CDR3 covers 17 residues. DNA of the CDR3: TGTGCCAGCAGCCCTATACTCTGGACAGCGAACACCGGGGAGCTGTTTTTT. As protein: CASSPILWTANTGELFF.

There are a few counts of this clone. The rearrangement uses TRBV4-2 and TRBJ2-7; 12 positions match TRBD2. Trimming removed 1 base from V and 3 bases from J; junction bases left unmatched: 1. This CDR3 has 15 amino acids. Germline assignment: CDR1 LGHNA and CDR2 YNFKEQ. The CDR3 spells CASSQGTSGDYEQYF. The CDR3 bases are TGTGCCAGCAGCCAAGGGACTAGCGGGGACTACGAGCAGTACTTC.

The V gene is TRBV2, the J gene TRBJ1-3; possible D gene TRBD1, 5 bases. This CDR3 is 15 amino acids long. Trimming removed 5 bases at V and 0 bases at J, with 11 bases between. CDR1 is SNHLY, CDR2 FYNNEI, per germline. The CDR3 DNA reads TGTGCCAGCAGTACCGACAGAAGCTCTGGAAACACCATATATTTT. It encodes CASSTDRSSGNTIYF.